The clone carrying this TCR beta chain was counted a few times. What it recognizes is unknown. This record comes from a study of T-cell memory formation after mild COVID-19. General study findings and limits: Certain responding clones were present in pre-infection memory, suggesting participation of cross-reactive memory. Mainly CM and EM harbored the contracting CD4+ clones; mainly EMRA harbored the CD8+ ones.

TCRdb reprocessed the 5' RACE reads with MiXCR, giving one entry per CDR3 protein. The table lists around 180,000 distinct CDR3 sequences, about 18% of them singletons. V dropped 6 bases and J dropped 2 bases, with 4 bases sitting between them. Germline lookup yields CDR1 SNHLY and CDR2 FYNNEI. The CDR3 is made up of 12 amino acids. Sequencing was done on a sample of PBMCs or a T cell subset sorted from them (not recorded which). The chain carries TRBV2 and TRBJ2-2; D call uncertain. The receptor comes from a man aged 18-30 years who had mild COVID-19 (a few samples of this study predate the infection). Cell type and time point are not known. CDR3 nucleotide sequence: TGTGCCAGCAGGCAAAACACCGGGGAGCTGTTTTTT. This gives the protein CASRQNTGELFF.